This T cell receptor (beta chain) comes out of a study of cytomegalovirus exposure and HLA in healthy donors. The PCR contained 60 Vbeta and 13 Jbeta primers. Method: immunoSEQ multiplex PCR; TCRdb's copy keeps in-frame clones and lacks some. Among some 130,000 clones listed, 60% to 85% were seen once. Germline V lookup: CDR1 MGHRA, CDR2 YSYEKL. V shed 3 bases and J 3 bases; nucleotides not matched to a gene: 9. The CDR3 is made up of 16 amino acids. The sequenced material came from PBMCs. The source of this sequence is a human donor in good health. The chain employs TRBV4-1 and TRBJ1-2; TRBD1 matches 8 bases. The CDR3 coding sequence is TGCGCCAGCAGCCACCTGCCCCGGGACAGGTACTATGGCTACACCTTC. It specifies CASSHLPRDRYYGYTF.